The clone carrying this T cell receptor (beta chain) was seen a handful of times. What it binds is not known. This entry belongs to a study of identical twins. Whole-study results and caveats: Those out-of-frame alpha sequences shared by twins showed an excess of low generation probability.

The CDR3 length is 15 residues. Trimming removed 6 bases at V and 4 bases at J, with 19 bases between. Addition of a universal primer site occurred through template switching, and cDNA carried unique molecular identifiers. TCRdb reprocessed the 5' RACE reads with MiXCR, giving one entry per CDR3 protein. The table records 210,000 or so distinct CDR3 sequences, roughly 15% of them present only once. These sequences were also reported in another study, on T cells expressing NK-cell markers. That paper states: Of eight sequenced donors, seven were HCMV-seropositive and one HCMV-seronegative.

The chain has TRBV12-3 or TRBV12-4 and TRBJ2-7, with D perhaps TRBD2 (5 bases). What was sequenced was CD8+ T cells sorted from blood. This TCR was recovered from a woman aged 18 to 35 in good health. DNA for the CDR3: TGTGCCAGCAGCCGGGGTTTAGTAGGGAGTTACGAGCAGTACTTC. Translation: CASSRGLVGSYEQYF.